This TCR beta chain is drawn from a study of blood T cell repertoires in COVID-19. Study overall: Material from acute and convalescent COVID-19 was sourced from the United States, Italy and Spain. Nucleic acid was either cDNA or gDNA, and it came from T cells, B-cell-depleted T cells, or PBMCs.

Original methodology: Reference gene primer amplification in the assay estimated nucleated cell counts. Libraries were prepared by immunoSEQ multiplex PCR; TCRdb keeps only in-frame clonotypes and omits some of them. V, J and clone size were drawn from that table, and D and trimming were deduced from the DNA. The profile shows around 50,000 clones, about 87% of them singletons. CDR3 size: 9 residues. From germline, CDR1 is DFQATT and CDR2 SNEGSKA (reference sequence). The receptor comes from a human donor in a cohort sampled during active COVID-19. The sequenced material came from peripheral blood. The chain uses TRBV20-1 and TRBJ1-2; D is undetermined. The CDR3 loop reads CRYPGGYTF. The CDR3 DNA is TGCAGATATCCAGGTGGCTACACCTTC.